This TCR beta chain came from a study of a mutant IDH1 vaccine in newly diagnosed glioma. Overall study context: Investigators started vaccination 4-6 weeks after radiotherapy alone, or with temozolomide cycles. Study results and limitations: It was 93.3% of patients that developed vaccine-induced immune responses.

Using immunoSEQ multiplex PCR, the repertoire was profiled, and TCRdb retains in-frame clones only, with some absent. The sample records tens of thousands of clones, around 90% being singletons. With regard to this clone: Its target is not known.

Stated time point: week 5, during vaccination. In the vaccine, a single dose held 300 ug of the mutant IDH1 20-mer peptide, along with topical imiquimod. New IDH1-mutant, ATRX-lost WHO grade 3 or 4 astrocytomas occurred in donors. This CDR3 is built from 14 residues. Trimming cost V 3 bases and J 3 bases; bases outside gene matches: 1. Germline loops: CDR1 SGHRS, CDR2 YFSETQ. The chain couples TRBV5-1 to TRBJ2-1; 9 nucleotides match TRBD1. This sequence was found in a woman aged 50 to 60 with glioma. Sample: PBMCs, taken from a glioma patient whose treatment included an IDH1 peptide vaccine. CDR3 amino acids: CASSSGQGYNEQFF. CDR3 in DNA: TGCGCCAGCAGCTCGGGACAGGGCTACAATGAGCAGTTCTTC.